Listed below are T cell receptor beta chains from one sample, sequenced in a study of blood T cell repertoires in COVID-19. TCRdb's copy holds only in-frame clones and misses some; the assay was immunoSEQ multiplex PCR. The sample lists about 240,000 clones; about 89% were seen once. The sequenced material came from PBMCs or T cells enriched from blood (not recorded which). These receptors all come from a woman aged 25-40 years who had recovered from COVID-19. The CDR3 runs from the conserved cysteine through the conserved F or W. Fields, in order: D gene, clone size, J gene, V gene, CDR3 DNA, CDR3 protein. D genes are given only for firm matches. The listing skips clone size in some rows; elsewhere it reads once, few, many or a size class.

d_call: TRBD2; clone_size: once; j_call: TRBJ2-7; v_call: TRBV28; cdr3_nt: TGTGCCAGCAGTTATCATGCTAGCGGGAGAGAGGCCTACGAGCAGTACTTC; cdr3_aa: CASSYHASGREAYEQYF
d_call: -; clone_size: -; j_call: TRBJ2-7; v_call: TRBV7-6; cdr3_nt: TGTGCCAGCAGCTTATCGGGTTTTAGGGGTTCCAACCCCCGCTACGAGCAGTACTTC; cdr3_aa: CASSLSGFRGSNPRYEQYF
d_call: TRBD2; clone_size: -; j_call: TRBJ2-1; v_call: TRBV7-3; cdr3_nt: TGTGCCAGCAGCTTAAGTAGCGGGAGGGTTAATGAGCAGTTCTTC; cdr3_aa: CASSLSSGRVNEQFF
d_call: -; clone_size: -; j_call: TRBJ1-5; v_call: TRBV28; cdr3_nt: TGTGCCAGCTTAGCCCCGCAGTTTTGGGATTTT; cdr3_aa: CASLAPQFWDF
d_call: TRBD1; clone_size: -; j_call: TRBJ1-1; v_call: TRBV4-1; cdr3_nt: TGCGCCAGCAGCGCCGGACAGGCCGCGAGCGCTTTCTTT; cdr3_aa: CASSAGQAASAFF
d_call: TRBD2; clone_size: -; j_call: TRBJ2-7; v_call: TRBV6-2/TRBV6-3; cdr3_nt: TGTGCCAGCAGTAGCTCCGGGACTAGCGGGTTTGGAATTGTCTACGAGCAGTACTTC; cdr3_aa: CASSSSGTSGFGIVYEQYF
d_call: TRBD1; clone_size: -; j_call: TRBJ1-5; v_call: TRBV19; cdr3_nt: TGTGCCAGTAGTAACCGGGCAGGGGGAGCAGGTCAGCCCCAGCATTTT; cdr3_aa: CASSNRAGGAGQPQHF
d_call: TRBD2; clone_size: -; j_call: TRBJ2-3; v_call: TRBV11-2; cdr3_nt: TGTGCCAGCAGCGAAAACGTGGGAGGGGCAGATACGCAGTATTTT; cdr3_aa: CASSENVGGADTQYF
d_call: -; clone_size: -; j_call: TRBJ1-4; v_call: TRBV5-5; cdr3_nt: TGTGCCAGCAGCAACCCACAGGGTTCTAATGAAAAACTGTTTTTT; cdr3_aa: CASSNPQGSNEKLFF
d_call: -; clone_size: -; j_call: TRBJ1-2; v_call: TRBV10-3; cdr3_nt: TGTGCCATCAGTGAATTCGGACAGAACTATGGCTACACCTTC; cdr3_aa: CAISEFGQNYGYTF